This T cell receptor beta chain was recovered during a study of cytomegalovirus exposure and HLA in healthy donors. V was shortened by 5 bases and J by 4 bases, with 15 bases between the two germline ends. There are 14 residues in the CDR3. The V gene's germline CDR1 is MNHNY and CDR2 SVGAGI (reference sequence). Primers for the PCR totalled 60 Vbeta and 13 Jbeta. TCRdb keeps only in-frame clones here, not all; method: immunoSEQ multiplex PCR. The profile shows 95,000 to 150,000 clones, around 80% of them singletons. With respect to this clone: Other DNA sequences of this sample code for an identical CDR3.

The receptor was isolated from a man aged 25 to 40 in good health and CMV-seronegative. V gene TRBV6-6 combines with J gene TRBJ2-7; weak D call: TRBD1 (5 bases). The material sequenced was PBMCs. This CDR3 is CASSIETGAYEQYF. As DNA, the CDR3 is TGTGCCAGCAGTATCGAGACTGGGGCATACGAGCAGTACTTC.